This record concerns one T cell receptor (beta chain) sequence. This clone was counted between two and nine times. It lacks a known antigen. Per-base quality was not reported, and no clone a single base away is much larger than it. This sample was included in a study of cytomegalovirus exposure and HLA in healthy donors (dated by TCRdb to 2016 to 2017). Regarding the research as a whole: According to an earlier analysis of 587 of the donors, about 179 million T cells yielded roughly 110 million unique TCR beta sequences and about 300 Gb of sequence data. Across around 400 genotyped donors of the cohort, an average of roughly 200,000 unique TCR beta nucleotide sequences per donor were sequenced, and roughly 17% of those sequences were non-productive. Donor age, sex, ethnicity and CMV serostatus were collected together with the repertoire data. Class I and class II HLA loci were covered by the typing at four-digit resolution. The study aimed to test whether signatures of past pathogen exposure could be identified by cataloging public T cell receptors. In a later genetic analysis, genome-wide SNP genotypes for about three fifths of the 666 donors were used, and that subset was treated as a discovery cohort. To study patterns of TCR occurrence, a later analysis re-analyzed previously published TCR beta repertoires from several hundred donors and added high-resolution HLA genotyping. To decide whether each TCR beta V gene segment behaved as functional or pseudogenic, an earlier analysis of approximately 590 of the donors relied on high-throughput TCR beta sequencing. To predict cytomegalovirus infection status, the study brought together high-throughput TCR immunosequencing, statistical association of individual TCRs with disease status, and machine learning. The number of donors typed differed by locus, with about 629-640 for A, B, C, DRB1 and DQB1, more than 500 for DQA1, about 610 for DPA1, and about 450 for DPB1. Roughly 320 gigabases of sequencing data and 70 million to 95 million unique TCR sequences made up an early release that covered over 550 HLA-typed donors. In the later analysis, no new phenotypic data were used to find candidate immune exposures; instead, reliance was placed on TCR beta sequences and their occurrence across donors. All discovery cohort repertoires had been generated using a single sequencing platform. A few DR-DQ haplotypes were treated as single units for association and clustering because of strong linkage in the cohort. The study used immunosequencing to profile the T cell repertoires of approximately 650 subjects and linked those repertoires to cytomegalovirus serostatus. A separate validation cohort of over a hundred different subjects was used in addition to the 666-subject first cohort. Of the approximately 400 genotyped donors, 65% to 90% were placed in the genetic ancestry cluster associated with self-reported Caucasian donors.

Here is what the overall study found, with its caveats: A later analysis reported that several top co-occurrence clusters appeared linked to parvovirus B19, influenza, CMV and Epstein-Barr virus. Linkage disequilibrium might explain the correlated functional status among segregating V segments, but an unknown experimental factor could not be ruled out. A few of the identified cytomegalovirus-associated TCR beta chains were confirmed in vitro to be specific for cytomegalovirus antigens. A further reported finding was that TCR beta sequences accurately predicted the HLA-A and HLA-B alleles for most subjects in the first cohort. The authors suggested that the approach could potentially be extended to other disease states and immunological phenotypes. When HLA alleles, especially DR and DQ, strongly co-occurred, TCR associations were difficult to assign to individual alleles. The sequencing pipeline was judged likely to have produced a cluster of highly shared sequence variants as a technical artifact. Most TCR sequences were seen in very few donors, while some public TCRs were found in many individuals. Broadly in line with IMGT annotations, most TCR beta V segments showed up in productive rearrangements about 87% or about 30% of the time in an earlier analysis of under 700 of the donors. For the cohort, immune exposure information was limited to CMV serostatus. Some 15 rarely observed V segments, including chromosome 9 orphons, were excluded from the earlier analysis of approximately 600 of the donors because counts were too low. A later analysis associated 16,951 TCR beta sequences with specific HLA alleles at a false discovery rate of 0.05. Compared with equally common non-associated chains, HLA-associated TCR beta chains in a later analysis were more clonally expanded and had lower generation probabilities. Cytomegalovirus status was reported to be diagnosed by the classifier with high specificity and sensitivity in both the original and validation cohorts. This cohort had only TCR beta chains sequenced, and the lack of alpha or paired-chain data limited which features could be detected. According to a later analysis, TCR association rates differed among HLA loci, with DRB1 alleles showing the most associated TCRs and HLA-C alleles showing the fewest. A later analysis found that most CMV-associated TCR beta chains appeared HLA-restricted, with HLA associations seemingly driven largely by CMV exposure. Some IMGT-functional V segments, including TRBV6-2 and TRBV6-3, could not be told apart with the 87-base-pair reads, so those segments were excluded. Because some donors lacked HLA typing at each locus, the association tests relied only on the typed subset. The study gave a list of around 170 TCR beta chains associated with cytomegalovirus. A later genetic analysis reported fewer N-insertions in productive TCRs among donors in an Asian-associated ancestry cluster than the roughly 720-donor mean. Roughly uniform sequencing depth across donors was assumed in presence/absence analyses, although this assumption may not hold. V-gene and J-gene trimming of TCR beta chains was associated with a missense DCLRE1C variant in a later genetic analysis, and the association was replicated in an independent cohort.

Library preparation used the immunoSEQ multiplex PCR assay. The multiplex PCR relied on a mix of 60 forward primers for TCR Vbeta segments and 13 reverse primers for TCR Jbeta segments. The CDR3 region of rearranged TCR beta genes was amplified from genomic DNA by a multiplex PCR assay. Amplified TCR beta libraries were sequenced as 87-base-pair reads on the Illumina HiSeq System. The original methods were these. A later analysis tallied around 82 million unique TCR beta chains across the roughly 610 repertoires, and some 10 million of those chains were shared by two or more donors. A nearest-neighbor algorithm error-corrected the raw reads and collapsed the reads into unique sequences, merging closely related sequences to remove PCR and sequencing errors. V, D and J gene segments were assigned by aligning CDR3 sequences to IMGT reference sequences. For a sequence to be retained, a match of at least six nucleotides to both a V gene segment and a J gene segment was required. Rearrangements were classified as productive when the CDR3 lacked stop codons and remained in frame with V and J, and all other rearrangements were classified as non-productive. CDR3 was defined by IMGT convention, running from the second conserved V-encoded cysteine to the conserved J-encoded phenylalanine. In an earlier analysis of around 640 of the donors, sequences lacking an unambiguous match to a single V gene segment were excluded. An earlier analysis of 500 to 700 of the donors classified V segments as functional when productive rearrangements were above 56.7% and as segregating when the standard deviation between donors was above 5%. To diagnose cytomegalovirus status from the catalog of TCR beta chain sequences, a statistical classification framework was built. A later analysis assigned V and J genes by comparing TCR nucleotide sequences with IMGT/GENE-DB human TR gene sequences. In a later analysis, CDR3 sequences and most-parsimonious VDJ recombination scenarios were assigned using the TCRdist pipeline. In a later analysis, each TCR beta chain was defined by its CDR3 amino acid sequence together with its V-gene family, and reads lacking a unique V-gene family were excluded. A later analysis removed 600 or so highly shared, low-generation-probability nucleotide sequences to deal with suspected cross-contamination and a sequencing artifact. In a later analysis, a clonal expansion index for each public chain was calculated from normalized within-repertoire ranks of inferred template counts. In a later analysis, generation probabilities were computed with a VDJ recombination model fitted to out-of-frame rearrangements, and the resulting probabilities were checked against IGoR. In a later analysis, TCR-TCR, TCR-HLA and TCR-CMV co-occurrence was scored with hypergeometric tests, and a repertoire-size bias correction was applied to TCR pairs. False discovery rates were estimated in a later analysis by permuting HLA or CMV assignments 20 times. In a later analysis, co-occurring TCRs were grouped using DBSCAN, and TCRdist sequence similarity was added for clustering within HLA-allele-positive subsets. Repertoires with fewer than 30,000 or more than 120,000 public chains were left out of co-occurrence clustering, as were four to six repertoires with anomalous nucleotide sharing. TCRdb holds this immuneACCESS table with in-frame rearrangements only. Some clones are missing; in checked studies, unresolved V genes explain under half, and the rest has no known cause. V, J and clone size reflect that table, while D and trimming were determined from the DNA. This sample comprises approximately 150,000 clones, roughly four fifths of them detected only once. Of the sample, 1.9% is held by the ten largest clones.

V was cut back by 5 bases and J by 5 bases, leaving a gap of 21 bases between them. The germline V gene encodes CDR1 SGHAT and CDR2 FQNNGV. The CDR3 holds 17 amino acids from the cysteine to the phenylalanine. The CDR3 DNA has 51 bases and is translated from base 1. The cohort consisted of some 730 healthy bone marrow donors. Cohort members were all nominally healthy when sampled, although unrecorded immune exposures were likely present. The donor was CMV seronegative and belonged to the group of 320 or so seronegative cohort members. Every donor gave a peripheral blood sample, and the peripheral blood mononuclear cells from that sample were used for TCR beta sequencing. The Qiagen DNeasy Blood Extraction Kit was used to extract genomic DNA from the blood cell samples.

Sequenced material: PBMCs. The V and J genes are TRBV11-2 and TRBJ1-4; the D region possibly corresponds to TRBD1 (6 bases align). The TCR was taken from a woman in her thirties or forties in good health and CMV-seronegative. The CDR3 in this case is CASSPTDRPSSNEKLFF. The bases are TGTGCCAGCAGCCCGACCGACAGGCCCTCGTCCAATGAAAAACTGTTTTTT.